This T cell receptor (beta chain) was captured by sequencing in a study of blood T cell repertoires in COVID-19. Study summary: In each case, the material was cDNA or gDNA derived from T cells, B-cell-depleted T cells, or PBMCs.

Under the authors' procedure: Nucleated cell number was recorded as an estimate derived from reference gene primer amplification. The method was immunoSEQ multiplex PCR; TCRdb's version includes in-frame clones alone and lacks a portion of them. The DNA gave D and trimming, while V, J and clone size come from that table. The sample yields 200,000 to 300,000 clones, around 90% seen once. With V trimmed by 2 bases and J by 0 bases, 11 bases remained unmatched. The germline V gene encodes CDR1 SGHDN and CDR2 FVKESK. This CDR3 contains 18 residues. Adults between roughly 18 and 89 years of age took part from under 30 US areas. Grouping used clinical history reported by participants in a survey and questionnaire.

The specimen was PBMCs or T cells enriched from blood (not recorded which). This TCR derives from a woman between 40 and 55 years old who had been exposed to COVID-19. The V call is TRBV14, the J call TRBJ1-1; the match to TRBD1 covers 8 bases. The CDR3 here is CASSQIRDRSNMNTEAFF. The CDR3 DNA sequence: TGTGCCAGCAGCCAAATCCGGGACAGGAGCAACATGAACACTGAAGCTTTCTTT.